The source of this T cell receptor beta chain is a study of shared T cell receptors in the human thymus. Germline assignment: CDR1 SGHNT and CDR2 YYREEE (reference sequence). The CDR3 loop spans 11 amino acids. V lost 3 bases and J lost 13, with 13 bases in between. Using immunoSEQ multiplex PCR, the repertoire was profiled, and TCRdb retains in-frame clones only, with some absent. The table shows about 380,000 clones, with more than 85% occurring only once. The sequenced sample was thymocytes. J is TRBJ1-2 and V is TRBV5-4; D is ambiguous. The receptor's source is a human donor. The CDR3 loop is CASSYYGSCTF. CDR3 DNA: TGTGCCAGCAGCTATTATGGCAGCTGCACCTTC.